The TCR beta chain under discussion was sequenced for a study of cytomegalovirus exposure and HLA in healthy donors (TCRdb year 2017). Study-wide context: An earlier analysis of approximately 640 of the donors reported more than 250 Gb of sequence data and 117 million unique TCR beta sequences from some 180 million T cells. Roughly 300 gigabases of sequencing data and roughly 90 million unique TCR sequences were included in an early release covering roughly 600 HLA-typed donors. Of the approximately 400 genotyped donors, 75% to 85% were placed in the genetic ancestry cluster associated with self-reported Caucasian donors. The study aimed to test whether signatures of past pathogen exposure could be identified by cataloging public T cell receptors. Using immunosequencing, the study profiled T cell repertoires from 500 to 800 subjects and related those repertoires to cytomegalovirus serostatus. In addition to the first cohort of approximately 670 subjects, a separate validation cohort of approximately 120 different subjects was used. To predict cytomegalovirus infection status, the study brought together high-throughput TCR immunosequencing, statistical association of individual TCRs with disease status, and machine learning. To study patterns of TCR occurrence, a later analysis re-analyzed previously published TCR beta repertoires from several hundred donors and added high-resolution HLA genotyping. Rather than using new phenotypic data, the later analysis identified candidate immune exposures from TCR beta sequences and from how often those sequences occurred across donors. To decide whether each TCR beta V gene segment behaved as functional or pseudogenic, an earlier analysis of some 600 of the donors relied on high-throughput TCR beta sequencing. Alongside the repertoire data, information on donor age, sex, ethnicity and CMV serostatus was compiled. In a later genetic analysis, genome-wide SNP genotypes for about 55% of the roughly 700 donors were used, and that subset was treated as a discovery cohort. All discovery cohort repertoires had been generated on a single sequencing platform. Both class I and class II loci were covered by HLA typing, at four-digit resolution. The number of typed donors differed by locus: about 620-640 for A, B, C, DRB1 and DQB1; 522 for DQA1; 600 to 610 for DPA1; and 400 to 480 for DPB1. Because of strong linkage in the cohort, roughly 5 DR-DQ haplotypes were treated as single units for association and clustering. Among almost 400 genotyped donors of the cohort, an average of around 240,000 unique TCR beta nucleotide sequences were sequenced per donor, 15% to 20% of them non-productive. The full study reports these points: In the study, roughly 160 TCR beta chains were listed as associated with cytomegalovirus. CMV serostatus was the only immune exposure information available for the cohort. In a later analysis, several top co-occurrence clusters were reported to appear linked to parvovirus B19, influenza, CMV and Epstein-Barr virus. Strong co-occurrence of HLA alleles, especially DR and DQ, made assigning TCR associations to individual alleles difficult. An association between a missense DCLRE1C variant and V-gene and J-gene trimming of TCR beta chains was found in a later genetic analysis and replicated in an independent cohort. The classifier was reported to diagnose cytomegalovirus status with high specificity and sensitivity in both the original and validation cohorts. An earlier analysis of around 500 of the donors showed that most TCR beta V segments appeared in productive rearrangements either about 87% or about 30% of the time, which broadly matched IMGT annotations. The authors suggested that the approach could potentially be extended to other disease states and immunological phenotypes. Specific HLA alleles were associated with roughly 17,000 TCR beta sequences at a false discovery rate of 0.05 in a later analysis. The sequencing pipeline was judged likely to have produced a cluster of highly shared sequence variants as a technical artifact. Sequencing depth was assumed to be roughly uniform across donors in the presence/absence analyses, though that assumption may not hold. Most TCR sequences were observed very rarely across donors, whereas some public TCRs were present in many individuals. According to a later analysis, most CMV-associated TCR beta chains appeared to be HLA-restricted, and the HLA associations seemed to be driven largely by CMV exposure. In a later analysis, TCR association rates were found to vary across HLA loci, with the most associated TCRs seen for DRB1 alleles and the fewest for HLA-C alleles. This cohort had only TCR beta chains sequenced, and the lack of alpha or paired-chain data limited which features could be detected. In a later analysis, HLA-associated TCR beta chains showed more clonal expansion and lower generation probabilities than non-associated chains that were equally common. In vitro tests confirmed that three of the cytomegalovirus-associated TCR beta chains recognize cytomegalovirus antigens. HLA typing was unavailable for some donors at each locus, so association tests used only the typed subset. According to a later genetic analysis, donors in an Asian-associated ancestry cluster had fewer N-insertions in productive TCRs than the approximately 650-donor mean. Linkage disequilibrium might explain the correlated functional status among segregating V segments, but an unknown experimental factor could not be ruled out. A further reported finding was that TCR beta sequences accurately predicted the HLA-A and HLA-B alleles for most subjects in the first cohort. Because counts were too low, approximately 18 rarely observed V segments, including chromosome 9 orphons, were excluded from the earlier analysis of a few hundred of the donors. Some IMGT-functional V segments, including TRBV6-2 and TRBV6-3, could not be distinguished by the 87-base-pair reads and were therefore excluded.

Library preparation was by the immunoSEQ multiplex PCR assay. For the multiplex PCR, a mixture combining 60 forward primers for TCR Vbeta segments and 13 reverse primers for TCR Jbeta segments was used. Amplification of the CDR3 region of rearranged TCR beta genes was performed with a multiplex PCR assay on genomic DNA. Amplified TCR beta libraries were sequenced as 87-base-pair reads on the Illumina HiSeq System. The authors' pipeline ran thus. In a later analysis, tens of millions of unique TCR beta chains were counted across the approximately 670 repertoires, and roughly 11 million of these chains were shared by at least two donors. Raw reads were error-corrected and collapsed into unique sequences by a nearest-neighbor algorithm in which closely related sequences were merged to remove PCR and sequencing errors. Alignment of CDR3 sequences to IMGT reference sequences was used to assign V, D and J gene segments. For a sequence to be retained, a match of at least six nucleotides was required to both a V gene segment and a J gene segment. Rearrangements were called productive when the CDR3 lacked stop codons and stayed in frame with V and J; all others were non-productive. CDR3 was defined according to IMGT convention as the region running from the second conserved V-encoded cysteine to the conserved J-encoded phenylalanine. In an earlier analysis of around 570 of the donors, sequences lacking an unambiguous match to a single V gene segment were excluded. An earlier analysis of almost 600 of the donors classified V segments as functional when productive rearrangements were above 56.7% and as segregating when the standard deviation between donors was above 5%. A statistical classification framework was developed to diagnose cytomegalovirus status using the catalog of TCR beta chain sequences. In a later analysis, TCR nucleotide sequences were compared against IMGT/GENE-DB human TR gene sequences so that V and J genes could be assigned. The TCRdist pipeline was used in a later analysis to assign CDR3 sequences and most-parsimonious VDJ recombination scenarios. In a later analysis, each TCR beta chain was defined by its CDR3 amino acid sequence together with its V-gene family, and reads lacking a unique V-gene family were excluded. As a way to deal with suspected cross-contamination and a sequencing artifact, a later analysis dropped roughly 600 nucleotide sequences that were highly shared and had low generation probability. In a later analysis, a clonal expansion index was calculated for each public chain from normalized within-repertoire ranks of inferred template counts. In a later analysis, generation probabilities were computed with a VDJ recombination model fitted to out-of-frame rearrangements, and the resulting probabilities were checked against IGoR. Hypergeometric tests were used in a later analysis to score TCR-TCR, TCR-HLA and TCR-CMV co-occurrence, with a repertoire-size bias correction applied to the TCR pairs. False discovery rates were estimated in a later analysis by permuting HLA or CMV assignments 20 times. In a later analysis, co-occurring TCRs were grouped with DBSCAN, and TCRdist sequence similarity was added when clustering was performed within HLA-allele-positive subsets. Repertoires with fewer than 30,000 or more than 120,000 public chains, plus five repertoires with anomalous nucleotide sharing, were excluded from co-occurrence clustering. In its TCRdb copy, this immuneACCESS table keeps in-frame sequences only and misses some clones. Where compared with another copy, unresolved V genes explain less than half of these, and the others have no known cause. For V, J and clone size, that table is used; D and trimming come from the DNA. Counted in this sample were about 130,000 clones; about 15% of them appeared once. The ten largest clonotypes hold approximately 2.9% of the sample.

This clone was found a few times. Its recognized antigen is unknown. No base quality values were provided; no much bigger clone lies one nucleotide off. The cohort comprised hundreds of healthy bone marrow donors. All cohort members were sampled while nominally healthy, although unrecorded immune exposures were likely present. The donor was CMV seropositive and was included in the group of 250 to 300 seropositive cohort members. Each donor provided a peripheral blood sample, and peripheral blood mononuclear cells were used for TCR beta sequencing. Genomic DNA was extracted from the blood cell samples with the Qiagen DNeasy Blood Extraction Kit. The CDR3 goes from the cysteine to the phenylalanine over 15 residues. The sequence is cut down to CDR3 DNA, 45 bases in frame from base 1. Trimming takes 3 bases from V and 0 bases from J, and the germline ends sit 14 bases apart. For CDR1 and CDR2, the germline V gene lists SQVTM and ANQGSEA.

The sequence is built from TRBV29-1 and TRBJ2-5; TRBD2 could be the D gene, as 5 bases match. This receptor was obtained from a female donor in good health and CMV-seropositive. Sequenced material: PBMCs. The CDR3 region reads CSVEGPRGYQETQYF. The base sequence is TGCAGCGTTGAGGGCCCCCGGGGTTACCAAGAGACCCAGTACTTC.